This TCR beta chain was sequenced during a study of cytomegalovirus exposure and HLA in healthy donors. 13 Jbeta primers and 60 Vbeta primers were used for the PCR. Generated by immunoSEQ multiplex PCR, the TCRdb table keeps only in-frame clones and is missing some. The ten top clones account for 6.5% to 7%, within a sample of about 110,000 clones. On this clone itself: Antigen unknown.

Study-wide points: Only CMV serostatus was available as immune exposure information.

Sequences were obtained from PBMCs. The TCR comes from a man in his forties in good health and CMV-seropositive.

In DNA, the CDR3 is TGTGCCAGCAGCCAAGTTAGCGGGAGGGACTACAATGAGCAGTTCTTC. It translates to CASSQVSGRDYNEQFF. The chain is built from TRBV5-4 and TRBJ2-1; 11 bases fit TRBD2. J gave up 3 bases and V 4 bases, and 6 bases lay outside the gene matches. The CDR3 contains 16 residues. Germline CDR1 SGHNT, CDR2 YYREEE (reference sequence).